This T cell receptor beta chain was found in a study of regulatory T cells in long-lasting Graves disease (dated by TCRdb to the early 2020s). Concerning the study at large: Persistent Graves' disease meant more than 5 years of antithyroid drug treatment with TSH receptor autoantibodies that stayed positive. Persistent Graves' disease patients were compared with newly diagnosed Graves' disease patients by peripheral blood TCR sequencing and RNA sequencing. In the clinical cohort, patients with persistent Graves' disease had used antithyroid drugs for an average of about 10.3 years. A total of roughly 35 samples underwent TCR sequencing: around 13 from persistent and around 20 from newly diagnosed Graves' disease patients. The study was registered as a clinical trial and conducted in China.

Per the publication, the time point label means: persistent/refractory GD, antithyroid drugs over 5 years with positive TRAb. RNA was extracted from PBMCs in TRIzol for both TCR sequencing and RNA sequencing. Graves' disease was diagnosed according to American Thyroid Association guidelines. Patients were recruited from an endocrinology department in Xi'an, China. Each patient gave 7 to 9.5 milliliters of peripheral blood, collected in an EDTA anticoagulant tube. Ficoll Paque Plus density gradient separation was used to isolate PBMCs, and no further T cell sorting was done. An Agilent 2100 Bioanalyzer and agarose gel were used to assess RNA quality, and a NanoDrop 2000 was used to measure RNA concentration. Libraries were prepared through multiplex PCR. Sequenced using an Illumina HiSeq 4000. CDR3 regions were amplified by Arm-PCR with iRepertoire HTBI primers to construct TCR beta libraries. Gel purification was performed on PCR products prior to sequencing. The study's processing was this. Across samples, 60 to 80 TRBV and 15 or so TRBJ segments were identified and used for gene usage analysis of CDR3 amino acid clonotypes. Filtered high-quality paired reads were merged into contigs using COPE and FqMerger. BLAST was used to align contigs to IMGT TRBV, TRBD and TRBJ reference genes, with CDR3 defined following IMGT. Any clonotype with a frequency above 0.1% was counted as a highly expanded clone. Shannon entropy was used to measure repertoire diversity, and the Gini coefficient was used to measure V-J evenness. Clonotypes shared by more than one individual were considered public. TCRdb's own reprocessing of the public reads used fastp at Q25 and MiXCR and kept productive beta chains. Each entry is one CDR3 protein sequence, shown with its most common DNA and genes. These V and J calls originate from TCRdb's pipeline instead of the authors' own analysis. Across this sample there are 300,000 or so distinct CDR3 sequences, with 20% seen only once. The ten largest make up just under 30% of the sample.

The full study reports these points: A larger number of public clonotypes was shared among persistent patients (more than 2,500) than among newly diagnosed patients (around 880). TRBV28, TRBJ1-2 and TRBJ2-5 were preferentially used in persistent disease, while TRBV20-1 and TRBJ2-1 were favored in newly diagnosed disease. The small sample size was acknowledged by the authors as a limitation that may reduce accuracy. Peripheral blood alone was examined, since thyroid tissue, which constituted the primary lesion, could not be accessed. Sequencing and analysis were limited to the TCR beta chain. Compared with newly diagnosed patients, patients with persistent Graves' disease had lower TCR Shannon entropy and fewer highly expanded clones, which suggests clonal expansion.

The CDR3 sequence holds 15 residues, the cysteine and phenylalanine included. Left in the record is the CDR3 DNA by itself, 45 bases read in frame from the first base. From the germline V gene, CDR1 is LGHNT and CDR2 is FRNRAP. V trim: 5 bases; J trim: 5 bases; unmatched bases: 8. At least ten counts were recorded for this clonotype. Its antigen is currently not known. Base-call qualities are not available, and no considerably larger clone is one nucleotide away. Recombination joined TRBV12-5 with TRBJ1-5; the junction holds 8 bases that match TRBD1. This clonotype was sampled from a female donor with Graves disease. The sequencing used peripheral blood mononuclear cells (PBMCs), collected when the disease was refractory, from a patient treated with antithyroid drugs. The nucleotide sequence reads TGTGCTAGTGGTCCCGGACAGGGATGGGATCAGCCCCAGCATTTT. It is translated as CASGPGQGWDQPQHF.